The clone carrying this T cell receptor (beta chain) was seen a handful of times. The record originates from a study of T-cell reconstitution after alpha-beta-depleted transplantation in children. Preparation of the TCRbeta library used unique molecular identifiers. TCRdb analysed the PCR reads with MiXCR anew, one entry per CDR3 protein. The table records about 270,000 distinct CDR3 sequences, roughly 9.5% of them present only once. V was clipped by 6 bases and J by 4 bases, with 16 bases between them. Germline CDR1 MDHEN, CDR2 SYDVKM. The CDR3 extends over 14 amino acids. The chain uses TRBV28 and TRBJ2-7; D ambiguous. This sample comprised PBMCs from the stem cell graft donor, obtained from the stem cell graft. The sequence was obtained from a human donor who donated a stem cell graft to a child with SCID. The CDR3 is CASSLPINAYEQYF. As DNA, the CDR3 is TGTGCCAGCAGCTTGCCGATTAACGCGTACGAGCAGTACTTC.